This passage covers 23 T cell receptor beta chains from one sample sequenced in a study of multiple sclerosis patients with progressive multifocal leukoencephalopathy. Profiling relied on immunoSEQ multiplex PCR, and the TCRdb table lists in-frame clones only, not all of them. The repertoire holds some 30,000 clones, with nearly 95% as singletons. The time point denotes: before natalizumab initiation. Sequenced material: PBMCs. Every receptor here comes from a man in his thirties or forties with multiple sclerosis.

The CDR3 region is CASRQSGTSGRAVQYF. The CDR3 nucleotides are TGTGCCAGCAGGCAATCCGGGACTAGCGGGAGGGCCGTGCAGTACTTC. V is TRBV7-2 and J is TRBJ2-7, with TRBD2 identical over 16 bases. This CDR3 has 16 residues. J gave up 9 bases and V 6 bases, and 11 bases lay outside the gene matches. CDR1 is SGHTA, CDR2 FQGNSA, per germline.

The genes are TRBV30 and TRBJ2-7, with 7 positions matching TRBD2. Per the germline V gene, CDR1 is GTSNPN and CDR2 is SVGIG (reference sequence). The CDR3 extends over 14 amino acids. The V and J ends lost 3 bases and 0 bases, in that order; junction bases with no gene match: 5. The CDR3 here is CAWSGERGSYEQYF. CDR3 coding DNA: TGTGCCTGGAGCGGCGAGCGGGGCTCCTACGAGCAGTACTTC.

This chain uses TRBV7-9 with TRBJ1-1; 8 nucleotides align to TRBD1. The CDR3 loop spans 13 amino acids. Germline lookup yields CDR1 SEHNR and CDR2 FQNEAQ (reference sequence). Trimming cost V 10 bases and J 6 bases; bases outside gene matches: 10. The CDR3 here is CATEQGAISEAFF. The CDR3 DNA is TGTGCCACCGAGCAGGGGGCAATTTCTGAAGCTTTCTTT. Full variable domain (rest looked up from reference TRBV7-9 and TRBJ1-1): DTGVSQNPRHKITKRGQNVTFRCDPISEHNRLYWYRQTLGQGPEFLTYFQNEAQLEKSRLLSDRFSAERPKGSFSTLEIQRTEQGDSAMYLCATEQGAISEAFFGQGTRLTVV.

This rearrangement joins TRBV19 to TRBJ2-4; TRBD1 agrees at 7 bases. V shed 5 bases, J shed 4 bases, and the junction held 5 bases outside the gene matches. This CDR3 is built from 14 residues. CDR1 is LNHDA and CDR2 is SQIVND in the germline V gene (reference sequence). The CDR3 sequence: CASSLDRLKNIQYF. The CDR3 DNA sequence: TGTGCCAGTAGTTTGGACAGGCTAAAAAACATTCAGTACTTC. Full variable domain (outside the CDR3, taken from reference TRBV19 and TRBJ2-4): DGGITQSPKYLFRKEGQNVTLSCEQNLNHDAMYWYRQDPGQGLRLIYYSQIVNDFQKGDIAEGYSVSREKKESFPLTVTSAQKNPTAFYLCASSLDRLKNIQYFGAGTRLSVL.

The rearrangement links TRBV18 to TRBJ1-6; perhaps TRBD1 as D (6 bases). Trimming cost V 3 bases and J 8 bases, with 11 bases left between them. Germline loops: CDR1 KGHSH, CDR2 LQKENI. This CDR3 is built from 14 residues. The CDR3 DNA follows: TGTGCCAGCTCACCGGAAGCAGGGGATTCACCCCTCCACTTT. Translated, it gives CASSPEAGDSPLHF.

This chain links TRBV5-1 with TRBJ2-3, with 9 bases matching TRBD2. J was trimmed by 2 bases and V by 5 bases; bases with no gene match: 6. Germline assignment: CDR1 SGHRS and CDR2 YFSETQ. The CDR3 is made up of 15 amino acids. This CDR3 reads CASRTTSGPTDTQYF. The CDR3 region has the DNA TGCGCCAGCAGGACGACTAGCGGACCCACAGATACGCAGTATTTT.

V is TRBV20-1 and J is TRBJ2-5; D unclear. V lost 0 bases and J lost 4, with 3 bases in between. Germline V CDR1 and CDR2: DFQATT, SNEGSKA (reference sequence). This CDR3 has 11 residues. The CDR3 DNA reads TGCAGTGCTAGAGAAGGAGAGACCCAGTACTTC. It encodes CSAREGETQYF.

V and J are TRBV11-1 and TRBJ2-2; TRBD2 agrees at 11 bases. Germline V gene lookup returns CDR1 SGHAT and CDR2 FQDESV (reference sequence). The CDR3 is 17 amino acids. The trim removed 3 bases at V and 2 bases at J, leaving 5 bases unmatched. The DNA of the CDR3 is TGTGCCAGCAGCTTCTTAGCGGGAGGGCCCAACACCGGGGAGCTGTTTTTT. Translated, it gives CASSFLAGGPNTGELFF. Based on the CDR3 plus reference TRBV11-1 and TRBJ2-2, the full variable domain is EAEVAQSPRYKITEKSQAVAFWCDPISGHATLYWYRQILGQGPELLVQFQDESVVDDSQLPKDRFSAERLKGVDSTLKIQPAELGDSAMYLCASSFLAGGPNTGELFFGEGSRLTVL.

The chain couples TRBV4-1 to TRBJ2-7, with D perhaps being TRBD1 or TRBD2 (5 bases each). The CDR3 has 17 residues. Per the germline V gene, CDR1 is MGHRA and CDR2 is YSYEKL. V gave up 4 bases and J gave up 3 bases, with 22 bases separating them. The CDR3 loop is CASSPIDLQGAGYEQYF. The CDR3 nucleotides read TGCGCCAGCAGCCCCATCGACTTGCAGGGTGCGGGCTACGAGCAGTACTTC.

This clone has only one observation. The chain uses TRBV7-2 and TRBJ2-6; D is perhaps TRBD1 or TRBD2 (5 bases each). Trimming shortened V by 5 bases and J by 0 bases, and 11 bases separated the two germline ends. The CDR3 length is 16 residues. Germline CDR1 SGHTA, CDR2 FQGNSA. The CDR3 bases are TGTGCCAGCAGCACCGCAGGGAGCTCTGGGGCCAACGTCCTGACTTTC. Protein: CASSTAGSSGANVLTF.

The V gene is TRBV2, the J gene TRBJ1-3, with 7 positions matching TRBD1. Germline CDR1 SNHLY, CDR2 FYNNEI. V gave up 7 bases and J gave up 4 bases; unmatched junction bases: 7. CDR3 length: 14 amino acids. DNA for the CDR3: TGTGCCAGCAATCTACAGGGGAACGGAAACACCATATATTTT. Amino acid sequence: CASNLQGNGNTIYF. Complete variable domain (other parts from reference TRBV2 and TRBJ1-3): EPEVTQTPSHQVTQMGQEVILRCVPISNHLYFYWYRQILGQKVEFLVSFYNNEISEKSEIFDDQFSVERPDGSNFTLKIRSTKLEDSAMYFCASNLQGNGNTIYFGEGSWLTVV.

This clone was seen more than once but under ten times. This chain joins TRBV6-6 and TRBJ2-7; D unclear. The germline V gene has CDR1 MNHNY and CDR2 SVGAGI (reference sequence). Trimming cost V 0 bases and J 0 bases, with 6 bases left between them. The length of the CDR3 is 14 residues. CDR3 nucleotides: TGTGCCAGCAGTTACTCAGGGATCTCCTACGAGCAGTACGTC. It encodes CASSYSGISYEQYV.

V and J are TRBV9 and TRBJ1-2; no reliable D call. The CDR3 length is 15 residues. Trimming took 4 bases from V and 6 from J, leaving 19 bases between them. Germline assignment: CDR1 SGDLS and CDR2 YYNGEE. CDR3 bases: TGTGCCAGCAGCCCTCGGGGTACCTTGGAGAATGGCTACACCTTC. Its translation is CASSPRGTLENGYTF.

The chain is built from TRBV6-5 and TRBJ2-3; no definite D call. The CDR3 is 13 residues long. The germline CDR1 and CDR2 sequences are MNHEY and SVGAGI. With 8 bases removed from V and 2 bases from J, the gap between germline ends came to 11 bases. The CDR3 DNA sequence: TGTGCCAGCGCTAGGGCGATCACAGATACGCAGTATTTT. This gives the protein CASARAITDTQYF.

This chain connects TRBV6-5 to TRBJ1-1; no reliable D call. The CDR3 runs to 15 residues. CDR1 and CDR2 from the germline V gene are MNHEY and SVGAGI. V shed 5 bases and J shed 0 bases, with 13 bases lying between them. The DNA for the CDR3 is TGTGCCAGCAGTCTGCTTACAACGGTGAACACTGAAGCTTTCTTT. Encoded protein: CASSLLTTVNTEAFF.

The chain combines TRBV19 with TRBJ2-1, with D possibly TRBD2 on 5 matching bases. CDR1 is LNHDA, CDR2 SQIVND, per germline (reference sequence). This CDR3 has 14 residues. Trimming took off 0 bases at V and 8 bases at J, with 11 bases between the two ends. In DNA form, the CDR3 reads TGTGCCAGTAGTATAGAATGGACTCCGTATGAGCAGTTCTTC. Its translation is CASSIEWTPYEQFF.

This chain joins TRBV4-1 and TRBJ2-7; D is undetermined. Between the trimmed V and J ends, which lost 0 bases and 9 bases, there was a span of 9 bases. This CDR3 region has 12 residues. Germline V gives CDR1 MGHRA, CDR2 YSYEKL. CDR3 bases: TGCGCCAGCAGCCAAGATTTTACGACGCAGTACTTC. Its translation is CASSQDFTTQYF.

The rearrangement joins TRBV4-2 to TRBJ2-7; 9 nucleotides match TRBD2. Germline loops: CDR1 LGHNA, CDR2 YNFKEQ. This CDR3 has 15 residues. The junction had 5 bases not matched to a gene; V was cut back by 1 base and J by 4 bases. The DNA for the CDR3 is TGTGCCAGCAGCCAAGGTCTAGCGGGACCATACGAGCAGTACTTC. Translation: CASSQGLAGPYEQYF.

This chain connects TRBV7-3 to TRBJ2-1; D gene ambiguous. CDR3 length: 13 amino acids. CDR1 is SGHTA and CDR2 is FQGTGA in the germline V gene. V lost 4 bases, J lost 9 bases, and 13 bases lay in between. DNA for the CDR3: TGTGCCAGCAGCTCCTCCATAGAGGCTGAGCAGTTCTTC. Its protein product is CASSSSIEAEQFF.

This sequence joins TRBV4-2 and TRBJ1-3; 7 nucleotides agree with TRBD1. V shed 6 bases and J 4 bases; nucleotides not matched to a gene: 6. Looked up from germline, CDR1 is LGHNA and CDR2 is YNFKEQ. The CDR3 is 14 residues long. The CDR3 sequence is CASSRRGLGNTIYF. The CDR3, as DNA: TGTGCCAGCAGTCGAAGGGGGCTAGGAAACACCATATATTTT.

J is TRBJ1-3 and V is TRBV7-9, with D unresolved. V was pared by 2 bases and J by 0 bases, with 17 bases between. Germline V CDR1 and CDR2: SEHNR, FQNEAQ (reference sequence). The CDR3 has 18 residues. CDR3 region: CASSLRAVVAGSGNTIYF. The CDR3 DNA sequence: TGTGCCAGCAGCTTAAGGGCAGTGGTGGCGGGCTCTGGAAACACCATATATTTT.

The V call is TRBV6-5, the J call TRBJ2-7, with unresolved D. Per the germline V gene, CDR1 is MNHEY and CDR2 is SVGAGI. This CDR3 has 14 amino acids. Trimming removed 4 bases from V and 3 bases from J, with 13 bases in between. In DNA, the CDR3 is TGTGCCAGCAGTTTAACCCCCTGGAACTACGAGCAGTACTTC. Protein: CASSLTPWNYEQYF.

The chain employs TRBV11-2 and TRBJ2-7; D is possibly TRBD1 (5 bases). Germline CDR1 reads SGHAT; CDR2 reads FQNNGV. This CDR3 is 13 amino acids long. V was shortened by 5 bases and J by 11 bases, with 19 bases between the two germline ends. CDR3 loop: CASSLRRDSKEYF. The CDR3 coding sequence is TGTGCCAGCAGCCTCCGTAGAGACAGTAAGGAGTACTTC.